Below, one T cell receptor (beta chain) is given with its context. Per the germline V gene, CDR1 is MDHEN and CDR2 is SYDVKM. This CDR3 spans 14 amino acids. The V and J ends lost 4 bases and 5 bases respectively, with 14 bases between them. The data originate from a study of cytotoxic CD8 clonotypes in ibrutinib-treated CLL. Libraries were prepared by immunoSEQ multiplex PCR; TCRdb keeps only in-frame clonotypes and omits some of them. The repertoire includes 100,000 to 150,000 clones, 80% to 90% of them detected once, and roughly 2% sits in the top ten. Sequences were derived from PBMCs, sampled after 24 months of ibrutinib treatment. This chain uses TRBV28 with TRBJ1-1; a possible D gene is TRBD1 (5 bases). The origin of this receptor is a human donor with chronic lymphocytic leukemia. Here the CDR3 DNA reads TGTGCCAGCAGTTCTGGGACTGGGGGGACTGAAGCTTTCTTT. This encodes CASSSGTGGTEAFF.